This T cell receptor (beta chain) appears in the sequencing data of a study of OX40 agonist ivuxolimab in advanced cancers. Some clones are missing from TCRdb's copy, which holds only in-frame ones; the method was immunoSEQ multiplex PCR. The table has 60,000 to 95,000 clones, around 86% seen once; the top ten hold 0.66%. This CDR3 region has 15 residues. Germline trimming cut 5 bases from V and 6 bases from J; bases unmatched to any gene: 5. Looked up from germline, CDR1 is LNHDA and CDR2 is SQIVND (reference sequence). The source is an adult with an advanced solid tumor such as melanoma, head and neck, liver or kidney cancer. V usage is TRBV19 and J usage is TRBJ1-5; TRBD1 aligns across 12 bases. Material: CD4+ or CD8+ T cells sorted from blood, obtained in a trial of the OX40 agonist ivuxolimab. The CDR3 region is CASSGGQGAFQPQHF. In DNA form, the CDR3 reads TGTGCCAGTAGTGGGGGACAGGGGGCCTTTCAGCCCCAGCATTTT.